The 30 T cell receptor beta chains below were found in one sample sequenced in a study of human T cells and chemical hapten exposure. TCRdb processed the RACE reads anew with MiXCR; each CDR3 protein has one entry. The table lists 35,000 to 45,000 distinct CDR3 sequences, 9.5% to 15% of them singletons, with under 7.5% in the top ten. Time point given: pre-sensitization, week 0. As to treatment: therapeutic diphenylcyclopropenone sensitization with weekly scalp DPC. The sample was whole blood, taken in connection with sensitization to the hapten diphenylcyclopropenone (DPC). The receptors originated from a woman in her twenties or thirties with alopecia areata. Some clones in this sample may be carry-over from other donors' samples.

The rearrangement links TRBV20-1 to TRBJ2-3; D gene unclear. This CDR3 has 13 amino acids. V lost 1 base, J lost 2 bases, and 7 bases lay in between. Germline CDR1 DFQATT, CDR2 SNEGSKA (reference sequence). In DNA form, the CDR3 reads TGCAGTGCTAGAGCGACCACCACAGATACGCAGTATTTT. Amino acids: CSARATTTDTQYF.

The chain joins TRBV11-3 to TRBJ2-1, with D tentatively TRBD1 (6 bases). This CDR3 region has 13 residues. V was pared by 6 bases and J by 6 bases, with 12 bases between. Germline CDR1 reads SGHNT; CDR2 reads YENEEA. For the CDR3, the DNA is TGTGCCAGCAGAAAGGACAGTTTCAATGAGCAGTTCTTC. Amino acid sequence: CASRKDSFNEQFF.

This clonotype occurred many times. The genes are TRBV29-1 and TRBJ2-7; D is perhaps TRBD1 (6 bases). Trimming took 5 bases from V and 2 from J, leaving 13 bases between them. Germline V gene sequence: CDR1 SQVTM, CDR2 ANQGSEA. The CDR3 runs to 13 residues. The CDR3 bases are TGCAGCGTTCTTCCTCAGGGGACCTACGAGCAGTACTTC. This gives the protein CSVLPQGTYEQYF.

The gene calls are TRBV7-9 and TRBJ1-2; weak D call: TRBD1 (5 bases). CDR1 SEHNR and CDR2 FQNEAQ come from the germline V gene (reference sequence). The CDR3 runs to 13 residues. The V and J ends lost 1 base and 8 bases respectively, with 11 bases between them. CDR3 amino acids: CASSLERGQGYTF. CDR3 nucleotides: TGTGCCAGCAGCTTAGAAAGGGGCCAGGGCTACACCTTC.

This clonotype was seen a few times. The V call is TRBV6-6, the J call TRBJ2-7, with TRBD1 matching 8 bases. Losses at the gene ends were 5 bases for V and 4 bases for J; bases not matched to a gene: 13. Germline CDR1 and CDR2: MNHNY and SVGAGI (reference sequence). CDR3 length: 16 amino acids. CDR3 nucleotide sequence: TGTGCCAGCAGTACCACGTCAGGGGGCGCTTGGTACGAGCAGTACTTC. Its protein product is CASSTTSGGAWYEQYF.

This clonotype was recorded many times. The rearrangement links TRBV24-1 to TRBJ1-5; 8 positions match TRBD1. The CDR3 is made up of 14 amino acids. The V gene end was trimmed by 5 bases and the J gene end by 5 bases; junction bases not matched to a gene: 4. Germline-derived CDR1 and CDR2 are KGHDR and SFDVKD. DNA for the CDR3: TGTGCCACCAGTGGGACAGGGTTCGATCAGCCCCAGCATTTT. It is translated as CATSGTGFDQPQHF.

This chain links TRBV5-1 with TRBJ2-7; tentatively, D is TRBD1 (6 bases). CDR1 and CDR2 from the germline V gene are SGHRS and YFSETQ. The V gene lost 0 bases and the J gene lost 6 bases, with 13 bases spanning the gap. The CDR3 loop spans 14 amino acids. The DNA of the CDR3 is TGCGCCAGCAGCTTGGGGCAGGGGTCCGGCGAGCAGTACTTC. Its translation: CASSLGQGSGEQYF. The full variable domain, with the rest looked up from reference TRBV5-1 and TRBJ2-7, is KAGVTQTPRYLIKTRGQQVTLSCSPISGHRSVSWYQQTPGQGLQFLFEYFSETQRNKGNFPGRFSGRQFSNSRSEMNVSTLELGDSALYLCASSLGQGSGEQYFGPGTRLTVT.

This clonotype appeared many times. In DNA, the CDR3 is TGTGCCAGCAGCTTCCCAGAGGGGGTCGGAGGCTACACCTTC. The encoded protein is CASSFPEGVGGYTF. The chain joins TRBV12-3 or TRBV12-4 to TRBJ1-2, with a possible D match to TRBD1 (6 bases). Trimming took 6 bases from V and 8 from J, leaving 19 bases between them. The CDR3 has 14 amino acids.

The chain recombines TRBV2 with TRBJ2-1, with D possibly matching TRBD2 (5 bases). Looked up from germline, CDR1 is SNHLY and CDR2 is FYNNEI. The CDR3 spans 14 residues. The V gene lost 0 bases and the J gene lost 12 bases, with 15 bases spanning the gap. CDR3 bases: TGTGCCAGCAGTGAAGCTAGCAGATATGAGGGGCAGTTCTTC. Its translation: CASSEASRYEGQFF.

This clonotype occurred a few times. V usage is TRBV28 and J usage is TRBJ2-2; 9 bases align to TRBD2. Germline CDR1 is MDHEN and CDR2 is SYDVKM. There are 15 residues in the CDR3. The V and J ends lost 3 bases and 4 bases, in that order; junction bases with no gene match: 3. DNA for the CDR3: TGTGCCAGCAGTTTCGCGGGAGGGTCCACCGGGGAGCTGTTTTTT. Translated, it gives CASSFAGGSTGELFF.

The chain recombines TRBV28 with TRBJ1-1; D possibly corresponds to TRBD1 (6 bases). V lost 6 bases to trimming and J lost 7 bases, with 18 bases between them. Germline loops: CDR1 MDHEN, CDR2 SYDVKM. The CDR3 spans 14 residues. The CDR3 is CASRPTTGPSEAFF. The CDR3 coding sequence is TGTGCCAGCAGGCCTACGACAGGCCCTAGTGAAGCTTTCTTT.

This clonotype was detected only a few times. The rearrangement joins TRBV7-3 to TRBJ2-3, with 12 bases lining up with TRBD2. The CDR3 runs to 17 residues. The V segment lost 5 bases and the J segment 3 bases; nucleotides outside the gene matches: 9. The germline V gene has CDR1 SGHTA and CDR2 FQGTGA. CDR3 sequence: CASSPRTSGTWTDTQYF. In DNA form, the CDR3 reads TGTGCCAGCAGCCCAAGGACTAGCGGGACCTGGACAGATACGCAGTATTTT.

This clonotype has a handful of counts. V is TRBV7-9 and J is TRBJ2-1; D assignment may be TRBD1 or TRBD2 (6 bases each). The germline gives CDR1 SEHNR, CDR2 FQNEAQ (reference sequence). The CDR3 totals 13 residues. The germline V and J ends were trimmed by 3 bases and 10 bases, with 13 bases remaining between them. The CDR3 bases are TGTGCCAGCAGCTTTAACGGGGGCAGCGAGCAGTTCTTC. It yields the protein CASSFNGGSEQFF.

This clonotype was detected ten times or more. This chain links TRBV5-1 with TRBJ2-7; D remains unclear. In germline, CDR1 is SGHRS, CDR2 YFSETQ. The CDR3 contains 14 residues. Deletions cut 0 bases from V and 5 bases from J, with 12 bases between. CDR3 amino acids: CASSLDPKPDEQYF. The CDR3 DNA follows: TGCGCCAGCAGCTTGGATCCCAAACCAGACGAGCAGTACTTC.

At least ten counts were recorded for this clonotype. The J gene is TRBJ1-3, the V gene TRBV18; no reliable D call. The germline V gene encodes CDR1 KGHSH and CDR2 LQKENI. This CDR3 spans 14 amino acids. Trimming took off 7 bases at V and 0 bases at J, with 10 bases between the two ends. The DNA for the CDR3 is TGTGCCAGCTTCCCCGGTAGCTCTGGAAACACCATATATTTT. This translates into CASFPGSSGNTIYF.

This clonotype was recorded at least ten times. This sequence joins TRBV28 and TRBJ1-5; D is undetermined. Trimming took off 2 bases at V and 1 base at J, with 6 bases between the two ends. CDR3 length: 14 residues. Germline loops: CDR1 MDHEN, CDR2 SYDVKM. CDR3 nucleotides: TGTGCCAGCAGTTTAACCGGGAGCAATCAGCCCCAGCATTTT. The encoded protein is CASSLTGSNQPQHF.

Notes on this clonotype: Compared with germline, one end of the junction differs, possibly owing to a read error. The gene calls are TRBV18 and TRBJ2-2; 8 bases fit TRBD1. CDR1 is KGHSH, CDR2 LQKENI, per germline. The CDR3 is made up of 16 amino acids. This chain's CDR3 is CVSSPIRTGSAGELFF. Written as DNA, the CDR3 is TGTGTCAGCTCACCAATCAGGACAGGGTCCGCCGGGGAGCTGTTTTTT.

Ten or more counts support this clonotype. J is TRBJ2-2 and V is TRBV27; D unclear. This CDR3 is 15 amino acids long. CDR1 is MNHEY and CDR2 is SMNVEV in the germline V gene (reference sequence). The germline V and J ends were trimmed by 6 bases and 6 bases, with 17 bases remaining between them. The CDR3 DNA follows: TGTGCCAGCAGCCCCCTCGACGTTCTCTCCGGGGAGCTGTTTTTT. Its translation: CASSPLDVLSGELFF.

This clonotype was found many times. The chain carries TRBV7-2 and TRBJ2-2, with 12 bases identical to TRBD1. Germline V gene sequence: CDR1 SGHTA, CDR2 FQGNSA. This CDR3 has 16 residues. V was pared by 5 bases and J by 7 bases, with 8 bases of the junction left unmatched. DNA of the CDR3: TGTGCCAGCAGCCACCGGGACAGGGGGCTATACGGGGAGCTGTTTTTT. This sequence encodes CASSHRDRGLYGELFF.

This clonotype was recorded many times. The chain is built from TRBV7-8 and TRBJ2-1; TRBD2 agrees at 9 bases. Germline V gene sequence: CDR1 SGHVS, CDR2 FQNEAQ. Germline trimming cut 6 bases from V and 5 bases from J; bases unmatched to any gene: 11. The CDR3 contains 16 residues. CDR3 bases: TGTGCCAGCAGACCCAATAGCGGGAGTATCCACAATGAGCAGTTCTTC. This translates into CASRPNSGSIHNEQFF.

This clonotype was observed a handful of times. The chain combines TRBV28 with TRBJ2-7; tentatively, D is TRBD1 or TRBD2 (5 bases each). The CDR3 contains 13 residues. Germline assignment: CDR1 MDHEN and CDR2 SYDVKM. Trimming removed 2 bases at V and 3 bases at J, with 8 bases between. Here the CDR3 reads CASSLGGIYEQYF. The CDR3 DNA reads as TGTGCCAGCAGTTTAGGGGGTATCTACGAGCAGTACTTC.

This clonotype came up many times. The chain employs TRBV7-6 and TRBJ2-1; maybe TRBD2 (6 bases). CDR1 SGHVS and CDR2 FNYEAQ come from the germline V gene. The CDR3 has 14 amino acids. V shed 1 base and J shed 12 bases, with 16 bases lying between them. The CDR3 DNA reads TGTGCCAGCAGCTTAGAGTTTAGCGGCTTGAGGCAGTTCTTC. The encoded protein is CASSLEFSGLRQFF.

This chain joins TRBV9 and TRBJ2-6, with TRBD2 matching 7 bases. From germline, CDR1 is SGDLS and CDR2 YYNGEE. V trimming: 6 bases; J trimming: 0 bases; junction bases outside the gene matches: 6. The CDR3 has 16 amino acids. The CDR3 sequence is CASTSSGISGANVLTF. As DNA, the CDR3 is TGTGCCAGCACATCAAGCGGGATCTCTGGGGCCAACGTCCTGACTTTC.

Worth noting for this clonotype: A much larger clone differs from this one at a single base, so this may be a read error. The J gene is TRBJ2-3, the V gene TRBV2; no clear D. Trimming took off 0 bases at V and 4 bases at J, with 11 bases between the two ends. CDR3 length: 15 amino acids. Germline V lookup: CDR1 SNHLY, CDR2 FYNNEI. The CDR3 loop reads CASSEALSAADTQYF. CDR3 coding DNA: TGTGCCAGCAGTGAAGCCCTCTCAGCCGCAGATACGCAGTATTTT.

The chain is built from TRBV6-2 or TRBV6-3 and TRBJ2-3; no reliable D call. V was trimmed by 5 bases and J by 6 bases, leaving 9 bases between them. Germline V CDR1 and CDR2: MNHEY, SVGEGT. The CDR3 length is 12 residues. Here the CDR3 DNA reads TGTGCCAGCAGTCCATACGCGGATACGCAGTATTTT. Translation: CASSPYADTQYF.

This clonotype was recorded at least ten times. CDR3 region: CASSLEASDTGELFF. The CDR3 DNA follows: TGTGCCAGCAGCTTAGAGGCATCTGACACCGGGGAGCTGTTTTTT. The V call is TRBV7-6, the J call TRBJ2-2; D not resolved. Germline V CDR1 and CDR2: SGHVS, FNYEAQ. There are 15 residues in the CDR3. V was clipped by 1 base and J by 3 bases, with 9 bases between them.

This clonotype was picked up many times. This chain uses TRBV6-2 or TRBV6-3 with TRBJ2-3; 11 bases line up with TRBD2. Trimming cost V 6 bases and J 11 bases; bases outside gene matches: 10. This CDR3 spans 14 amino acids. Germline CDR1 and CDR2: MNHEY and SVGEGT. CDR3 nucleotide sequence: TGTGCCAGCAGGTCCGTACCTCTAGCGGGAGGGCAGTATTTT. Translated: CASRSVPLAGGQYF.

This clonotype has a count of ten or more. The chain employs TRBV20-1 and TRBJ2-7; D perhaps matches TRBD2 (6 bases). Per germline, CDR1 DFQATT and CDR2 SNEGSKA (reference sequence). V was shortened by 6 bases and J by 0 bases, with 21 bases between the two germline ends. This CDR3 comprises 16 residues. The CDR3 sequence: CSAISIERANSYEQYF. CDR3 nucleotides: TGCAGTGCCATTTCTATAGAGCGGGCGAACTCCTACGAGCAGTACTTC.

The rearrangement uses TRBV29-1 and TRBJ1-1, with D possibly matching TRBD1 (5 bases). In germline, CDR1 is SQVTM, CDR2 ANQGSEA. This CDR3 region has 12 residues. CDR3 DNA sequence: TGCAAAGCCAATGGGGGGAACACTGAAGCTTTCTTT. Translation: CKANGGNTEAFF.

The V call is TRBV7-6, the J call TRBJ2-1; unclear D gene. Germline V gene data show CDR1 as SGHVS and CDR2 as FNYEAQ. Between the trimmed V and J ends, which lost 3 bases and 7 bases, there was a span of 10 bases. The CDR3 has 13 residues. The CDR3 reads CASSLFIYNEQFF. The DNA of the CDR3 is TGTGCCAGCAGCTTGTTCATATATAATGAGCAGTTCTTC.